This TCR beta chain appears in the sequencing data of a study of cytomegalovirus exposure and HLA in healthy donors. Study-wide results and limits: Association with HLA alleles at 0.05 false discovery rate was found for about 17,000 TCR beta sequences in a later analysis. From TCR beta sequences, most subjects' HLA-A and HLA-B alleles were reportedly predicted accurately. Generally TCR sequences proved uncommon, though certain public TCRs appeared in numerous donors.

This clone has more than one count but fewer than ten. Its antigen is unidentified. The donors, nominally healthy at sampling, likely had unrecorded immune exposures. This CDR3 region has 15 residues. The V gene lost 0 bases and the J gene lost 10 bases, with 13 bases spanning the gap. Germline values: CDR1 LNHNV, CDR2 YYDKDF (reference sequence). PCR amplification relied on 60 Vbeta primers (plus 13 Jbeta primers). TCRdb's table, derived via immunoSEQ multiplex PCR, lists solely in-frame clones and lacks some. This sample has 150,000 to 200,000 clones, with about 62% found just once. The sequenced sample consisted of PBMCs. V gene TRBV15 combines with J gene TRBJ1-6, with D perhaps TRBD1 (5 bases). The sequence came from a man in his forties in good health and CMV-seronegative. The chain's CDR3 is CATSRDRDRGSPLHF. Written as DNA, the CDR3 is TGTGCCACCAGCAGAGATAGGGACCGGGGGTCACCCCTCCACTTT.